The rows below give T cell receptor beta chains drawn from one sample of a study of shared clonotypes between healthy human individuals. TCRdb's table, derived via immunoSEQ multiplex PCR, lists solely in-frame clones and lacks some. The sample lists about 980,000 clones; 70% to 85% were seen once. Sequenced sample: memory CD4+ T cells sorted from blood. These receptors all come from a man between 18 and 35 years old in good health. Each CDR3 is given with its conserved first and last residue. The D gene is left open where the match is weak. Size is stated for part of the rows, as once, few or many counts, or as a class when the clone is expanded.

V gene: TRBV6-6; D gene: -; J gene: TRBJ2-3; clone size: -; CDR3 DNA: TGTGCCAGCAGTTACCCGGGGGGCGGCACAGATACGCAGTATTTT; CDR3 protein: CASSYPGGGTDTQYF
V gene: TRBV5-4; D gene: -; J gene: TRBJ2-3; clone size: -; CDR3 DNA: TGTGCCAGCAGCTTTGGCGGAGGGATCCAAACTAGCACAGATACGCAGTATTTT; CDR3 protein: CASSFGGGIQTSTDTQYF
V gene: TRBV4-1; D gene: TRBD1; J gene: TRBJ1-5; clone size: few; CDR3 DNA: TGCGCCAGCAGCCCCGGACAGGGGAAGGGGCAGCCCCAGCATTTT; CDR3 protein: CASSPGQGKGQPQHF
V gene: TRBV4-1; D gene: TRBD2; J gene: TRBJ2-1; clone size: -; CDR3 DNA: TGCGCCAGCAGCCAAGATGTGGTGACTAGCGGGAAAGACAATGAGCAGTTCTTC; CDR3 protein: CASSQDVVTSGKDNEQFF
V gene: TRBV30; D gene: -; J gene: TRBJ2-5; clone size: once; CDR3 DNA: TGTGCCTGGAGTGGTGGGATCCAAGAGACCCAGTACTTC; CDR3 protein: CAWSGGIQETQYF
V gene: TRBV5-1; D gene: TRBD1; J gene: TRBJ1-1; clone size: -; CDR3 DNA: TGCGCCAGCAGGGATCGGACAGGGGGCGGGGACACTGAAGCTTTCTTT; CDR3 protein: CASRDRTGGGDTEAFF
V gene: TRBV30; D gene: -; J gene: TRBJ1-2; clone size: -; CDR3 DNA: TGTGCCAGCCTGGAAAAGGGTGCGAACTATGGCTACACCTTC; CDR3 protein: CASLEKGANYGYTF
V gene: TRBV7-9; D gene: -; J gene: TRBJ2-5; clone size: -; CDR3 DNA: TGTGCCAGCAGCTTAAGGTTACAGGCGCAAGAGACCCAGTACTTC; CDR3 protein: CASSLRLQAQETQYF
V gene: TRBV14; D gene: TRBD2; J gene: TRBJ2-7; clone size: -; CDR3 DNA: TGTGCCAGCAGCCAAGATCTCGGGCTAGCGGGAGGGGTCTCCTACGAGCAGTACTTC; CDR3 protein: CASSQDLGLAGGVSYEQYF
V gene: TRBV6-1; D gene: -; J gene: TRBJ1-2; clone size: -; CDR3 DNA: TGTGCCAGCGATCAAGACAGGACTGGCGGCTACACCTTC; CDR3 protein: CASDQDRTGGYTF
V gene: TRBV7-9; D gene: -; J gene: TRBJ1-2; clone size: -; CDR3 DNA: TGTGCCAGCAGCTCAACAGGGGGCTACACCTTC; CDR3 protein: CASSSTGGYTF
V gene: TRBV21-1; D gene: -; J gene: TRBJ1-2; clone size: once; CDR3 DNA: TGTGCCAGCAGCACTCCGACAAACTATGGCTACACCTTC; CDR3 protein: CASSTPTNYGYTF
V gene: TRBV7-2; D gene: -; J gene: TRBJ2-3; clone size: -; CDR3 DNA: TGTGCCAGCCAAAAGAGGGGGGGTTCCACAGATACGCAGTATTTT; CDR3 protein: CASQKRGGSTDTQYF
V gene: TRBV20-1; D gene: -; J gene: TRBJ1-2; clone size: -; CDR3 DNA: TGCAGTGCTATGTTCTATGGCTACACCTTC; CDR3 protein: CSAMFYGYTF
V gene: TRBV13; D gene: TRBD2; J gene: TRBJ2-2; clone size: -; CDR3 DNA: TGTGCCAGCAGCGGGACTAGCGGGAGAGTCGGGGAGCTGTTTTTT; CDR3 protein: CASSGTSGRVGELFF
V gene: TRBV30; D gene: -; J gene: TRBJ2-5; clone size: -; CDR3 DNA: TGTGCCTGGAGTCTCCAAGAGACCCAGTACTTC; CDR3 protein: CAWSLQETQYF
V gene: TRBV5-3; D gene: -; J gene: TRBJ2-1; clone size: -; CDR3 DNA: TGTGCCAGAAGCTTGAATGACTTCTACAATGAGCAGTTCTTC; CDR3 protein: CARSLNDFYNEQFF
V gene: TRBV28; D gene: TRBD1; J gene: TRBJ2-1; clone size: -; CDR3 DNA: TGTGCCAGCAGTTCGACCGGGACAGGGGGGCGGAATGAGCAGTTCTTC; CDR3 protein: CASSSTGTGGRNEQFF
V gene: TRBV15; D gene: -; J gene: TRBJ1-5; clone size: -; CDR3 DNA: TGTGCCACCAGCAGAGTCGAAAGAAATCAGCCCCAGCATTTT; CDR3 protein: CATSRVERNQPQHF
V gene: TRBV10-3; D gene: -; J gene: TRBJ1-2; clone size: -; CDR3 DNA: TGTGCCACGACGGCCAGGGATAACTATGGCTACACCTTC; CDR3 protein: CATTARDNYGYTF
V gene: TRBV30; D gene: TRBD2; J gene: TRBJ2-5; clone size: -; CDR3 DNA: TGTGCCTGGAACCCTAGCGGGGGGACCGGGACCCAGTACTTC; CDR3 protein: CAWNPSGGTGTQYF
V gene: TRBV5-3; D gene: -; J gene: TRBJ2-3; clone size: -; CDR3 DNA: TGTGCCAGAAGCTTGGCTGATTTCGGAGATACGCAGTATTTT; CDR3 protein: CARSLADFGDTQYF
V gene: TRBV25-1; D gene: -; J gene: TRBJ1-1; clone size: -; CDR3 DNA: TGTGCCAGTACAAGGGACATGAACACTGAAGCTTTCTTT; CDR3 protein: CASTRDMNTEAFF
V gene: TRBV5-6; D gene: TRBD1; J gene: TRBJ1-2; clone size: -; CDR3 DNA: TGTGCCAGCAGGAGGGGGCTGGGAAACTATGGCTACACCTTC; CDR3 protein: CASRRGLGNYGYTF
V gene: TRBV5-6; D gene: TRBD1; J gene: TRBJ1-2; clone size: -; CDR3 DNA: TGTGCCAGCAGCTTGGATACAGGGGGTCCCTATGGCTACACCTTC; CDR3 protein: CASSLDTGGPYGYTF
V gene: TRBV18; D gene: TRBD2; J gene: TRBJ2-5; clone size: -; CDR3 DNA: TGTGCCAGCTCACCGCCGGGACTAGCGGGTAAAGAGACCCAGTACTTC; CDR3 protein: CASSPPGLAGKETQYF
V gene: TRBV7-6; D gene: TRBD1; J gene: TRBJ2-5; clone size: once; CDR3 DNA: TGTGCCAGCAGCTCGACAGGGGGCGTGGAGACCCAGTACTTC; CDR3 protein: CASSSTGGVETQYF
V gene: TRBV10-3; D gene: TRBD2; J gene: TRBJ2-3; clone size: few; CDR3 DNA: TGTGCCACCCATCAAGCGGGAGGGGGCACAGATACGCAGTATTTT; CDR3 protein: CATHQAGGGTDTQYF
V gene: TRBV2; D gene: -; J gene: TRBJ1-1; clone size: -; CDR3 DNA: TGTGCCAGCAGGCTGGGCTCACTTAACACTGAAGCTTTCTTT; CDR3 protein: CASRLGSLNTEAFF
V gene: TRBV6-5; D gene: TRBD1; J gene: TRBJ1-2; clone size: -; CDR3 DNA: TGTGCCAGCAGTTCGCCCGGACAGGGGGCCTATGGCTACACCTTC; CDR3 protein: CASSSPGQGAYGYTF
V gene: TRBV30; D gene: TRBD1; J gene: TRBJ1-2; clone size: -; CDR3 DNA: TGTGCCTGGACTCGGACAGGGACAAACTATGGCTACACCTTC; CDR3 protein: CAWTRTGTNYGYTF
V gene: TRBV19; D gene: -; J gene: TRBJ1-6; clone size: -; CDR3 DNA: TGTGCCAGTAGTATACGGGACGGGAATTCACCCCTCCACTTT; CDR3 protein: CASSIRDGNSPLHF
V gene: TRBV20-1; D gene: -; J gene: TRBJ2-1; clone size: -; CDR3 DNA: TGCAGTGCTAGTGAGCAGTTCTTC; CDR3 protein: CSASEQFF
V gene: TRBV2; D gene: -; J gene: TRBJ2-5; clone size: -; CDR3 DNA: TGTGCCAGCAGTCGGAAGGAGACCCAGTACTTC; CDR3 protein: CASSRKETQYF
V gene: TRBV19; D gene: -; J gene: TRBJ1-3; clone size: -; CDR3 DNA: TGTGCCAGTACCTCAAGCGGGGCGGGGTCTGGAAACACCATATATTTT; CDR3 protein: CASTSSGAGSGNTIYF
V gene: TRBV5-1; D gene: -; J gene: TRBJ1-2; clone size: -; CDR3 DNA: TGCGCCAGCAGCTTCGGGGAGGGGATTTTTGGCTACACCTTC; CDR3 protein: CASSFGEGIFGYTF
V gene: TRBV5-4; D gene: -; J gene: TRBJ2-1; clone size: once; CDR3 DNA: TGTGCCAGCAGCTTTGGGGGCCCCGACACTCTTAATGAGCAGTTCTTC; CDR3 protein: CASSFGGPDTLNEQFF
V gene: TRBV25-1; D gene: -; J gene: TRBJ1-3; clone size: -; CDR3 DNA: TGTGCCAGCAGTGACGCCCCCACAGGCATCTCTGGAAACACCATATATTTT; CDR3 protein: CASSDAPTGISGNTIYF
V gene: TRBV5-1; D gene: -; J gene: TRBJ2-7; clone size: -; CDR3 DNA: TGCGCCAGCAGTGCGGGACCAAGTCCCTACGAGCAGTACTTC; CDR3 protein: CASSAGPSPYEQYF
V gene: TRBV2; D gene: TRBD1; J gene: TRBJ2-5; clone size: -; CDR3 DNA: TGTGCCAGCAGCGATAGGACAGGGGGCACGGAGACCCAGTACTTC; CDR3 protein: CASSDRTGGTETQYF
V gene: TRBV18; D gene: -; J gene: TRBJ1-4; clone size: -; CDR3 DNA: TGTGCCAGCTCACCACGGCCGGCTGCAACTAATGAAAAACTGTTTTTT; CDR3 protein: CASSPRPAATNEKLFF
V gene: TRBV21-1; D gene: -; J gene: TRBJ1-1; clone size: -; CDR3 DNA: TGTGCCAGCAGCAAAAATCGGACAGGGTGGAACACTGAAGCTTTCTTT; CDR3 protein: CASSKNRTGWNTEAFF
V gene: TRBV28; D gene: TRBD1; J gene: TRBJ1-1; clone size: -; CDR3 DNA: TGTGCCACTACAAACAGGGGGCCCACTGAAGCTTTCTTT; CDR3 protein: CATTNRGPTEAFF
V gene: TRBV29-1; D gene: -; J gene: TRBJ2-1; clone size: -; CDR3 DNA: TGCAGCGGTGGGGCGACAACTTACAATGAGCAGTTCTTC; CDR3 protein: CSGGATTYNEQFF
V gene: TRBV5-1; D gene: TRBD1; J gene: TRBJ2-5; clone size: few; CDR3 DNA: TGCGCCAGCAGCCCTCCAGGGGGCCAAGAGACCCAGTACTTC; CDR3 protein: CASSPPGGQETQYF
V gene: TRBV19; D gene: -; J gene: TRBJ1-1; clone size: -; CDR3 DNA: TGTGCCAGTAGTAGCGGAGGGCTGAACACTGAAGCTTTCTTT; CDR3 protein: CASSSGGLNTEAFF
V gene: TRBV27; D gene: -; J gene: TRBJ2-6; clone size: -; CDR3 DNA: TGTGCCAGCAGTTTATACGGGGCTGGGGCCAACGTCCTGACTTTC; CDR3 protein: CASSLYGAGANVLTF
V gene: TRBV28; D gene: -; J gene: TRBJ1-1; clone size: -; CDR3 DNA: TGTGCCAGGCTGGTGAGGCAGTCGAACACTGAAGCTTTCTTT; CDR3 protein: CARLVRQSNTEAFF
V gene: TRBV29-1; D gene: -; J gene: TRBJ2-5; clone size: few; CDR3 DNA: TGCAGCGTTGTGCTGGTTGGGAGAGGGGAGACCCAGTACTTC; CDR3 protein: CSVVLVGRGETQYF
V gene: TRBV5-6; D gene: -; J gene: TRBJ2-7; clone size: -; CDR3 DNA: TGTGCCAGCAGCTTGGACGGACCGATGGGCTCCTACGAGCAGTACTTC; CDR3 protein: CASSLDGPMGSYEQYF
V gene: TRBV15; D gene: -; J gene: TRBJ2-1; clone size: once; CDR3 DNA: TGTGCCACCCTTGATCGGGGCCGTTTTTTATATGAGCAGTTCTTC; CDR3 protein: CATLDRGRFLYEQFF
V gene: TRBV15; D gene: TRBD1; J gene: TRBJ1-5; clone size: -; CDR3 DNA: TGTGCCACCAGCAGAGATGTCCGGCAGGGGGGACAGCCCCAGCATTTT; CDR3 protein: CATSRDVRQGGQPQHF
V gene: TRBV5-6; D gene: -; J gene: TRBJ2-7; clone size: -; CDR3 DNA: TGTGCCAGCAGCACCTACAGGGAGGAGTACTTC; CDR3 protein: CASSTYREEYF
V gene: TRBV9; D gene: -; J gene: TRBJ1-6; clone size: -; CDR3 DNA: TGTGCCAGCAGCGAACCAGTGGGTTCACCCCTCCACTTT; CDR3 protein: CASSEPVGSPLHF
V gene: TRBV6-1; D gene: -; J gene: TRBJ2-1; clone size: -; CDR3 DNA: TGTGCCAGCAGTGATCCTGGGGGAGCGGCGGCCAATGAGCAGTTCTTC; CDR3 protein: CASSDPGGAAANEQFF